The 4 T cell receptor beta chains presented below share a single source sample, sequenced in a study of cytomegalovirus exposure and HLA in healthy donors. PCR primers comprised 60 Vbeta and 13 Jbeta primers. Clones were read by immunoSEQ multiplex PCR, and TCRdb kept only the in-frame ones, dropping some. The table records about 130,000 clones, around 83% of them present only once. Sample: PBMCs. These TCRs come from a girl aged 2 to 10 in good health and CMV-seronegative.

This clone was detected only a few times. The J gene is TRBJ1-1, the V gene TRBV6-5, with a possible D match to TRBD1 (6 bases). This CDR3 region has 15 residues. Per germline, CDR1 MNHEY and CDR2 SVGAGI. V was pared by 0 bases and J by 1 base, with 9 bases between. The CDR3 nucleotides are TGTGCCAGCAGTTACTCTACAGGGTGGAACACTGAAGCTTTCTTT. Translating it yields CASSYSTGWNTEAFF.

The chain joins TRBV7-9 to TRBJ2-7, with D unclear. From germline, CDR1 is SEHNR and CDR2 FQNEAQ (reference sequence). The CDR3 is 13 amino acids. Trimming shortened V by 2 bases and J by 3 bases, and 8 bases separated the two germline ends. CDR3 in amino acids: CASSLPRFYEQYF. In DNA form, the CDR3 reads TGTGCCAGCAGCTTACCCAGGTTCTACGAGCAGTACTTC. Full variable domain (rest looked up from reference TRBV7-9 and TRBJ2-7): DTGVSQNPRHKITKRGQNVTFRCDPISEHNRLYWYRQTLGQGPEFLTYFQNEAQLEKSRLLSDRFSAERPKGSFSTLEIQRTEQGDSAMYLCASSLPRFYEQYFGPGTRLTVT.

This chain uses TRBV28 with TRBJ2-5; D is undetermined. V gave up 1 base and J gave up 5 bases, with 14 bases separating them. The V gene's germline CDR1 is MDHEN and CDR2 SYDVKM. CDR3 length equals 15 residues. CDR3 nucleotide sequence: TGTGCCAGCAGTTTATTCTCGGCAGGTCGGGAGACCCAGTACTTC. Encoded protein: CASSLFSAGRETQYF.

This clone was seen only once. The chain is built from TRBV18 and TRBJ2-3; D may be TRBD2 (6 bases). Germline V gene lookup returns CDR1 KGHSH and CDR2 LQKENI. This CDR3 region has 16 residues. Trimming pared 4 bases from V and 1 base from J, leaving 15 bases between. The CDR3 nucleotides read TGTGCCAGCTCACTGACTCTAACGGGGGGCACAGATACGCAGTATTTT. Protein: CASSLTLTGGTDTQYF.